A selection of T cell receptor beta chains follows, all from one sample in a study of cytomegalovirus exposure and HLA in healthy donors. Data came from immunoSEQ multiplex PCR; TCRdb stores just in-frame clones and leaves some out. The sample has roughly 110,000 clones, roughly 80% seen once; the top ten hold approximately 1.5%. Sequencing was carried out using PBMCs. The receptors were sampled from a man aged 45-65 years in good health and CMV-seronegative. CDR3s include the opening cysteine and the closing phenylalanine or tryptophan. Each record gives: clone size, V gene, D gene, J gene, CDR3 protein, CDR3 DNA. D genes are given only for firm matches. The size of a clone is reported for some rows only, either as once, few or many, or as a class for expanded clones.

size: .
V: TRBV9
D: TRBD1
J: TRBJ2-7
CDR3: CASSVLTGTGIDEQYF
DNA: TGTGCCAGCAGCGTCCTGACCGGGACAGGGATCGACGAGCAGTACTTC

size: .
V: TRBV18
D: TRBD1
J: TRBJ1-6
CDR3: CASSPGQGRDSPLHF
DNA: TGTGCCAGCTCACCAGGACAGGGGCGCGATTCACCCCTCCACTTT

size: .
V: TRBV5-1
D: TRBD1
J: TRBJ2-2
CDR3: CASSLRQGDPGELFF
DNA: TGCGCCAGCAGCTTGAGGCAGGGGGATCCCGGGGAGCTGTTTTTT

size: few
V: TRBV5-6
D: .
J: TRBJ2-2
CDR3: CASSGSTGELFF
DNA: TGTGCCAGCAGCGGCTCTACCGGGGAGCTGTTTTTT

size: .
V: TRBV15
D: .
J: TRBJ1-3
CDR3: CATTSSSSGNTIYF
DNA: TGTGCAACCACGAGCTCCTCCTCTGGAAACACCATATATTTT

size: .
V: TRBV7-8
D: .
J: TRBJ2-1
CDR3: CASSLLPGVYNEQFF
DNA: TGTGCCAGCAGCTTACTTCCCGGGGTCTACAATGAGCAGTTCTTC

size: .
V: TRBV6-1
D: TRBD1
J: TRBJ1-2
CDR3: CASSRTGGSYGYTF
DNA: TGTGCCAGCAGTCGTACAGGGGGAAGCTATGGCTACACCTTC

size: .
V: TRBV4-3
D: .
J: TRBJ1-4
CDR3: CASSQGGEKLFF
DNA: TGCGCCAGCAGCCAAGGAGGCGAAAAACTGTTTTTT

size: .
V: TRBV9
D: TRBD1
J: TRBJ1-6
CDR3: CASSESGQGNSPLHF
DNA: TGTGCCAGCAGCGAATCGGGACAGGGGAATTCACCCCTCCACTTT

size: few
V: TRBV11-1
D: .
J: TRBJ1-1
CDR3: CASSSPGFMNTEAFF
DNA: TGTGCCAGCAGCTCGCCAGGGTTCATGAACACTGAAGCTTTCTTT

size: .
V: TRBV7-8
D: TRBD1
J: TRBJ1-3
CDR3: CASSARQGRGNTIYF
DNA: TGTGCCAGCAGCGCAAGACAGGGGAGAGGAAACACCATATATTTT

size: once
V: TRBV5-6
D: .
J: TRBJ2-2
CDR3: CASSPRVTGELFF
DNA: TGTGCCAGCAGCCCTCGGGTCACCGGGGAGCTGTTTTTT

size: .
V: TRBV2
D: .
J: TRBJ2-3
CDR3: CASSEGGAAADTQYF
DNA: TGTGCCAGCAGTGAGGGGGGAGCGGCGGCAGATACGCAGTATTTT

size: .
V: TRBV7-8
D: .
J: TRBJ1-5
CDR3: CASRGGIGNQPQHF
DNA: TGTGCCAGCAGGGGAGGGATCGGGAACCAGCCCCAGCATTTT

size: few
V: TRBV2
D: TRBD1
J: TRBJ1-5
CDR3: CASGTGVRQPQHF
DNA: TGTGCCAGTGGGACAGGGGTAAGGCAGCCCCAGCATTTT

size: .
V: TRBV10-3
D: TRBD1
J: TRBJ2-7
CDR3: CAISDDRANYEQYF
DNA: TGTGCCATCAGTGACGACAGGGCCAACTACGAGCAGTACTTC

size: .
V: TRBV6-5
D: .
J: TRBJ2-5
CDR3: CASTPSGSETQYF
DNA: TGTGCCAGCACCCCTAGTGGCTCTGAAACCCAGTACTTC

size: .
V: TRBV5-1
D: .
J: TRBJ2-3
CDR3: CASSVGRSSYTDTQYF
DNA: TGCGCCAGCAGCGTGGGCCGTTCATCCTACACAGATACGCAGTATTTT

size: few
V: TRBV5-1
D: TRBD1
J: TRBJ1-1
CDR3: CASSFSTGGHTEAFF
DNA: TGCGCCAGCAGCTTCTCTACAGGGGGCCACACTGAAGCTTTCTTT

size: few
V: TRBV23-1
D: .
J: TRBJ1-6
CDR3: CASSQDRGYNSPLHF
DNA: TGCGCCAGCAGTCAAGACCGGGGATATAATTCACCCCTCCACTTT

size: once
V: TRBV11-2
D: .
J: TRBJ1-3
CDR3: CASRGLRTFSGNTIYF
DNA: TGTGCCAGCAGGGGACTGCGCACCTTCTCTGGAAACACCATATATTTT

size: .
V: TRBV19
D: TRBD1
J: TRBJ1-6
CDR3: CASSSSGTALDPLHF
DNA: TGTGCCAGTAGTAGCTCCGGGACAGCATTGGATCCCCTCCACTTT

size: .
V: TRBV5-1
D: TRBD1
J: TRBJ1-2
CDR3: CASSPTGVVYGYTF
DNA: TGCGCCAGCAGCCCGACAGGGGTCGTCTATGGCTACACCTTC

size: .
V: TRBV5-4
D: TRBD1
J: TRBJ1-2
CDR3: CASSPRTGKGYTF
DNA: TGTGCCAGCAGCCCCCGGACAGGGAAAGGCTACACCTTC

size: .
V: TRBV2
D: TRBD1
J: TRBJ1-1
CDR3: CASSTQGRTEAFF
DNA: TGTGCCAGCAGTACACAGGGGCGGACTGAAGCTTTCTTT

size: few
V: TRBV7-8
D: .
J: TRBJ1-1
CDR3: CASSYGRRSTEAFF
DNA: TGTGCCAGCAGCTATGGGAGGCGGAGCACTGAAGCTTTCTTT

size: .
V: TRBV20-1
D: .
J: TRBJ2-7
CDR3: CSARVSYEQYF
DNA: TGCAGTGCTAGAGTTAGCTACGAGCAGTACTTC